The rows below give T cell receptor beta chains drawn from one sample of a study of blood T cell repertoires in COVID-19. Sequencing used immunoSEQ multiplex PCR; TCRdb keeps in-frame clones, though not all of them. The sample consists of roughly 340,000 clones, around nine tenths of them appearing once. Material: peripheral blood. The receptors come from a woman between 18 and 30 years old who had recovered from COVID-19. The CDR3 runs from the conserved cysteine through the conserved F or W.

v_gene	j_gene	len	CDR3aa
TRBV18	TRBJ1-6	14	CASSPSSSNSPLHF
TRBV2	TRBJ1-4	14	CASSEQTTNEKLFF
TRBV3-1/TRBV3-2	TRBJ2-2	19	CASSQIEPTPGKNTGELFF
TRBV2	TRBJ2-1	15	CASSRTSGFSGEQFF
TRBV27	TRBJ2-2	17	CASSFERRPLNTGELFF
TRBV27	TRBJ1-1	14	CASSAGGRNTEAFF
TRBV6-2/TRBV6-3	TRBJ1-1	14	CASSYQGGNTEAFF
TRBV6-5	TRBJ1-2	15	CASRGGQGNYQGYTF
TRBV2	TRBJ2-1	13	CASSPTTNGEQFF
TRBV19	TRBJ1-5	15	CASSARQRSNQPQHF
TRBV12-3/TRBV12-4	TRBJ2-5	12	CASSTTKETQYF
TRBV10-3	TRBJ1-2	16	CAISLTPGTPNYGYTF
TRBV7-2	TRBJ2-5	14	CASSSRAGPQTQYF
TRBV18	TRBJ1-6	14	CASFRDINNSPLHF
TRBV9	TRBJ2-5	17	CASSAGPASGRGETQYF
TRBV18	TRBJ1-6	14	CASSPEMGVSPLHF
TRBV6-1	TRBJ2-3	16	CASSEWGVSVTDTQYF